The rows below give T cell receptor beta chains drawn from one sample of a study of cytomegalovirus exposure and HLA in healthy donors. Some clones are missing from TCRdb's copy, which holds only in-frame ones; the method was immunoSEQ multiplex PCR. The sample gives about 190,000 clones, over 80% of which show up once; less than 7% is in the top ten. The sample comprised PBMCs. The receptor set was obtained from a man aged 40-50 years in good health and CMV-seropositive. CDR3s include the opening cysteine and the closing phenylalanine or tryptophan. Each record gives: clone size, V gene, D gene, J gene, CDR3 protein, CDR3 DNA. D genes are given only for firm matches. The size field is filled for only some rows; it gives once, few, many or a size class.

>NA|TRBV30|TRBD1|TRBJ1-3
CAWSSTGGAGNTIYF
TGTGCCTGGAGTTCCACAGGGGGCGCTGGAAACACCATATATTTT
>few|TRBV28|TRBD1|TRBJ1-1
CASSTGALNTEAFF
TGTGCCAGCAGCACAGGGGCACTGAACACTGAAGCTTTCTTT
>NA|TRBV9|TRBD2|TRBJ2-5
CASSTPFGGTSIGQETQYF
TGTGCCAGCAGCACGCCATTCGGGGGGACTAGCATCGGGCAAGAGACCCAGTACTTC
>NA|TRBV30|TRBD2|TRBJ2-5
CAWRGGGIGETQYF
TGTGCCTGGAGGGGCGGGGGGATAGGAGAGACCCAGTACTTC
>NA|TRBV5-5|TRBD1|TRBJ2-7
CASSLPGQGSYEQYF
TGTGCCAGCAGCCTCCCGGGACAGGGATCCTACGAGCAGTACTTC
>NA|TRBV5-4|TRBD1|TRBJ1-1
CASSLRQGVNTEAFF
TGTGCCAGCAGCTTGCGGCAGGGGGTAAACACTGAAGCTTTCTTT
>NA|TRBV4-3|NA|TRBJ2-3
CASSQVPVTVRWTDTQYF
TGCGCCAGCAGCCAAGTTCCCGTAACAGTCAGGTGGACAGATACGCAGTATTTT
>NA|TRBV4-1|TRBD1|TRBJ2-3
CASSQDQGGTDTQYF
TGCGCCAGCAGCCAAGATCAGGGGGGCACAGATACGCAGTATTTT
>NA|TRBV18|TRBD2|TRBJ2-5
CASSPSLAGAETQYF
TGTGCCAGCTCACCATCCCTAGCGGGGGCGGAGACCCAGTACTTC
>NA|TRBV4-2|NA|TRBJ1-1
CASSQVSKNTEAFF
TGTGCCAGCAGCCAAGTGAGTAAGAACACTGAAGCTTTCTTT
>NA|TRBV5-6|TRBD1|TRBJ2-7
CASSATGTGNLYEQYF
TGTGCCAGCAGCGCGACCGGGACAGGGAACCTTTACGAGCAGTACTTC
>NA|TRBV6-1|NA|TRBJ2-7
CASTNYEQYF
TGTGCCAGCACCAACTACGAGCAGTACTTC
>NA|TRBV10-3|TRBD1|TRBJ1-4
CAISNGTGEKLFF
TGTGCCATCAGTAATGGGACAGGGGAAAAACTGTTTTTT